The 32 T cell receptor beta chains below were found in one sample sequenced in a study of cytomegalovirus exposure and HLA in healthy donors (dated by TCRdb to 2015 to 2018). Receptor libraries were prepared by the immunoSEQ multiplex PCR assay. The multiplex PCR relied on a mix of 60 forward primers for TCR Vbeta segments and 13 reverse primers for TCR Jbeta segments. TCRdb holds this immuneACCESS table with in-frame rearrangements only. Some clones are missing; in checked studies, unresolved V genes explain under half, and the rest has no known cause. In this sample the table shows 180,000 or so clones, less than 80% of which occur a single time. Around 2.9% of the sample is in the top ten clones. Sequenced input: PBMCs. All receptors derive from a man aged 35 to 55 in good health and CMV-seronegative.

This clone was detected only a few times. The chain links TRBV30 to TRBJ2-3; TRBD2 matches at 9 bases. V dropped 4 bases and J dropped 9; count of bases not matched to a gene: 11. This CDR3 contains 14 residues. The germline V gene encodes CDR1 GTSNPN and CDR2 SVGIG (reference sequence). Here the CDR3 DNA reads TGTGCCTGGATACCGCGGGGGGGCGATCGGACGCAGTATTTT. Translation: CAWIPRGGDRTQYF.

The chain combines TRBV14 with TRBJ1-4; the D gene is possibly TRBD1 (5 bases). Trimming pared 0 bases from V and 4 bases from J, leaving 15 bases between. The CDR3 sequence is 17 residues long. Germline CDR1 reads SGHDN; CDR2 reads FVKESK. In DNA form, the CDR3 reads TGTGCCAGCAGCCAAGAGTTACAGGCCTTCATTAATGAAAAACTGTTTTTT. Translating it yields CASSQELQAFINEKLFF.

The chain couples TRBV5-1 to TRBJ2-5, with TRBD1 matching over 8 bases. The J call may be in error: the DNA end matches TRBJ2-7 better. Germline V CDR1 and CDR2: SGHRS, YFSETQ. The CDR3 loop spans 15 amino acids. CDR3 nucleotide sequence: TGCGCCAGCAGCTTGGCCTTTCAGGGGGCGAACGAGCAGTACTTC. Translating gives CASSLAFQGANEQYF.

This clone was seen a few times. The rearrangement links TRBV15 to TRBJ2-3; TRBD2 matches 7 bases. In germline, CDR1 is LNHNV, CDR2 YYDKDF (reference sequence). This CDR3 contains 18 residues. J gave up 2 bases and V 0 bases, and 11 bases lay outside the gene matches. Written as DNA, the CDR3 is TGTGCCACCAGCAGAGAGGGACCATGGGCGGGAGTCACAGATACGCAGTATTTT. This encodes CATSREGPWAGVTDTQYF.

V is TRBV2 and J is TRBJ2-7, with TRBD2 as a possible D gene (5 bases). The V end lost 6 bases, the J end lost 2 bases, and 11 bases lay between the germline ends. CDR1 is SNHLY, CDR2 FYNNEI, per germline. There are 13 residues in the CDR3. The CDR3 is CASRRDSPYEQYF. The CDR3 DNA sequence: TGTGCCAGCAGGAGGGATAGTCCCTACGAGCAGTACTTC. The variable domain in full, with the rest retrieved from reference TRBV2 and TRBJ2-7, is EPEVTQTPSHQVTQMGQEVILRCVPISNHLYFYWYRQILGQKVEFLVSFYNNEISEKSEIFDDQFSVERPDGSNFTLKIRSTKLEDSAMYFCASRRDSPYEQYFGPGTRLTVT.

The CDR3 region has the DNA TGTGCCAGCCGTGAAGTGGGCAACACCGGGGAGCTGTTTTTT. This gives the protein CASREVGNTGELFF. The chain combines TRBV6-5 with TRBJ2-2, with D hard to call. This CDR3 contains 14 residues. Trimming shortened V by 8 bases and J by 2 bases, and 12 bases separated the two germline ends. Germline CDR1 MNHEY, CDR2 SVGAGI.

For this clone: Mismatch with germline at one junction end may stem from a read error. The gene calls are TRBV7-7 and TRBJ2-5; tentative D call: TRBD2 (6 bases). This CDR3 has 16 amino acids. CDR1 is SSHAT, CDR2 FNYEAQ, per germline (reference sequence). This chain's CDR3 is CASSLAPGLTWETQYF. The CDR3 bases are TGTGCTAGCAGCTTAGCGCCGGGACTGACCTGGGAGACCCAGTACTTC.

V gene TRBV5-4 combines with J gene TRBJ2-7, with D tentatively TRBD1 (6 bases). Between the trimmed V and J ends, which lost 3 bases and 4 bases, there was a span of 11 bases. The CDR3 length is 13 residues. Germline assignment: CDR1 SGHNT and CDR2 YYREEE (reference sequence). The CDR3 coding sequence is TGTGCCAGCAGCTGGGGACAAGAGTACGAGCAGTACTTC. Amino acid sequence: CASSWGQEYEQYF.

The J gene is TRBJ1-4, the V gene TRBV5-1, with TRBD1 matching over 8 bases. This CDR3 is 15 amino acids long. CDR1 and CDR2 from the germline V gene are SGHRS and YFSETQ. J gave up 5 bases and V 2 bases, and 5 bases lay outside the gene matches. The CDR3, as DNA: TGCGCCAGCAGCTTAGCCGACAGGGGAAATGAAAAACTGTTTTTT. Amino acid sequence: CASSLADRGNEKLFF.

The CDR3 sequence: CASSSRLAGAVDTQYF. The CDR3 coding sequence is TGTGCCAGCAGTTCGAGACTAGCGGGAGCAGTAGATACGCAGTATTTT. This chain links TRBV27 with TRBJ2-3; TRBD2 aligns across 12 bases. The V segment lost 4 bases and the J segment 5 bases; nucleotides outside the gene matches: 7. The CDR3 totals 16 residues. CDR1 MNHEY and CDR2 SMNVEV come from the germline V gene (reference sequence).

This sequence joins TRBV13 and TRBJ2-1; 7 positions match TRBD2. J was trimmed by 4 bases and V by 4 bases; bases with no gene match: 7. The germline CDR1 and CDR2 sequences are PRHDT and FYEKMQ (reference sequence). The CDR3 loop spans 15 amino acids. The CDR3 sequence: CASSSTKRDYNEQFF. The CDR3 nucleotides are TGTGCCAGCAGCTCCACCAAGCGGGATTACAATGAGCAGTTCTTC.

CDR3 sequence (DNA): TGTGCCTGTAGCCGCGACACAGATACGCAGTATTTT. Translated: CACSRDTDTQYF. The genes are TRBV30 and TRBJ2-3; no clear D gene. Trimming left V 6 bases short and J 2 bases short, with 9 bases between. The CDR3 sequence is 12 residues long. Germline values: CDR1 GTSNPN, CDR2 SVGIG (reference sequence).

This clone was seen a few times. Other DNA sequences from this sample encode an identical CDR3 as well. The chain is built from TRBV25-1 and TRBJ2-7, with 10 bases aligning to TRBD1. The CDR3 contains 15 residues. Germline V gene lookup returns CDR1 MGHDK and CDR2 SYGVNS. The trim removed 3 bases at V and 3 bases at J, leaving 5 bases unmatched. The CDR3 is CASSDSGTGDYEQYF. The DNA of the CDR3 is TGTGCCAGCAGTGACTCCGGGACAGGGGACTACGAGCAGTACTTC.

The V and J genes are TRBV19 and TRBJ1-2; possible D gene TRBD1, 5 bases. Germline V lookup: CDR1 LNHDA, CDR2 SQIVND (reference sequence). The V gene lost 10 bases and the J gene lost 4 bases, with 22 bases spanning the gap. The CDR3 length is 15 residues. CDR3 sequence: CATERRGGSLYGYTF. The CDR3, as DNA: TGTGCCACCGAACGCCGGGGGGGATCTCTCTATGGCTACACCTTC.

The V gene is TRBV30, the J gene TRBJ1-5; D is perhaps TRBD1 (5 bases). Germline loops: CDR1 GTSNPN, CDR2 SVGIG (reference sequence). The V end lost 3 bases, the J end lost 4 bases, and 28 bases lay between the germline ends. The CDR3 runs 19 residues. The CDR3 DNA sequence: TGTGCCTGGAGCCACTCGCGACAGAGCCTGACGTTAATTAATCAGCCCCAGCATTTT. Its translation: CAWSHSRQSLTLINQPQHF.

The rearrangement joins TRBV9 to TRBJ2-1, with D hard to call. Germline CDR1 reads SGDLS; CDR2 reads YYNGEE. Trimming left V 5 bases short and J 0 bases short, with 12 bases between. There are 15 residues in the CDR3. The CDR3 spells CASRSRRSSYNEQFF. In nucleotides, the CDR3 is TGTGCCAGCAGGTCGAGGAGAAGCTCCTACAATGAGCAGTTCTTC.

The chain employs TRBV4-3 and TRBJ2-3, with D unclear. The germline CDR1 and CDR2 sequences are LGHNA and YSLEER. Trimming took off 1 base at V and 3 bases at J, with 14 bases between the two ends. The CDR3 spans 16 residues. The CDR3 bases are TGCGCCAGCAGCCAAGGGGCCCCTGGCCCGACAGATACGCAGTATTTT. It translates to CASSQGAPGPTDTQYF.

The CDR3 DNA follows: TGTGCCAGCAGCGCCTGGAGGGGGGGGGAAGCTAATGAAAAACTGTTTTTT. It codes for CASSAWRGGEANEKLFF. The chain links TRBV7-8 to TRBJ1-4, with a tentative D call TRBD1 (6 bases). Trimming took 5 bases from V and 3 from J, leaving 19 bases between them. The CDR3 runs 17 residues. Germline loops: CDR1 SGHVS, CDR2 FQNEAQ.

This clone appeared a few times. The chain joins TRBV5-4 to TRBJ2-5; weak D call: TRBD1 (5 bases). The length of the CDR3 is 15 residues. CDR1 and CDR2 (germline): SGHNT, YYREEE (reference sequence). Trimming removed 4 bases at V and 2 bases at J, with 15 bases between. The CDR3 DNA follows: TGTGCCAGCAGCAACAACCCCGACAGACAAGAGACCCAGTACTTC. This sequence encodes CASSNNPDRQETQYF.

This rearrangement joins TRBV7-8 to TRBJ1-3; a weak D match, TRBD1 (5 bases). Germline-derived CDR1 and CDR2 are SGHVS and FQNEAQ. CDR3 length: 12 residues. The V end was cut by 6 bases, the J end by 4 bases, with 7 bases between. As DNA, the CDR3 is TGTGCCAGCAGACAGGCGGGAAACACCATATATTTT. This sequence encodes CASRQAGNTIYF.

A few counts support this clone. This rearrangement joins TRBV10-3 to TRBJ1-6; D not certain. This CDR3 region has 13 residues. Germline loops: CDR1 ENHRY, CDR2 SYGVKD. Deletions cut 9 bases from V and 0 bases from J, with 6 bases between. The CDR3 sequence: CAIGSSYNSPLHF. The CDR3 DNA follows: TGTGCCATAGGGAGCTCCTATAATTCACCCCTCCACTTT.

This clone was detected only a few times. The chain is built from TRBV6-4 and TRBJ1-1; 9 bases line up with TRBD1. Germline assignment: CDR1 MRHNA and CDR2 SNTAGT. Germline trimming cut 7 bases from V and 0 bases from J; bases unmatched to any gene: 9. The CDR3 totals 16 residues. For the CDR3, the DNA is TGTGCCAGCACCCCTTACAGGGGGCGTCTGAACACTGAAGCTTTCTTT. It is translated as CASTPYRGRLNTEAFF.

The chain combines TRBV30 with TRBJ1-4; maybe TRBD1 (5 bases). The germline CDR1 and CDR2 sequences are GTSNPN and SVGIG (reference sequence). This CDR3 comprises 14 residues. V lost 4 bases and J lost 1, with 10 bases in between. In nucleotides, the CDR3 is TGTGCCTGGAAAAGGGGACTAACTAATGAAAAACTGTTTTTT. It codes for CAWKRGLTNEKLFF.

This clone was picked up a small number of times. Here the CDR3 DNA reads TGTGCCAGCAGCTTTTCCTCGGACGAGCAGTACTTC. Its protein product is CASSFSSDEQYF. The chain has TRBV7-2 and TRBJ2-7, with D hard to call. The V gene lost 3 bases and the J gene lost 5 bases, with 8 bases spanning the gap. The V gene's germline CDR1 is SGHTA and CDR2 FQGNSA. The CDR3 is made up of 12 amino acids.

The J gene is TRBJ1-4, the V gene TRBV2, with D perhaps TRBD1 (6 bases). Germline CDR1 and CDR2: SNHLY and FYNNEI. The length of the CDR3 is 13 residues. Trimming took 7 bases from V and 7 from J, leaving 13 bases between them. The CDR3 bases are TGTGCCAGCACAGGGGTGGGTGTTGAAAAACTGTTTTTT. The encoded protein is CASTGVGVEKLFF.

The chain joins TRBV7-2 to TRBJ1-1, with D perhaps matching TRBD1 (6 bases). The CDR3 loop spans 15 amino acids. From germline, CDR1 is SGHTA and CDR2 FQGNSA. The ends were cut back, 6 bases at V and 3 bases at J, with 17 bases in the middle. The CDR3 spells CASSRGGRFDTEAFF. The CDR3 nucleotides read TGTGCCAGCAGTCGGGGGGGCAGGTTCGACACTGAAGCTTTCTTT.

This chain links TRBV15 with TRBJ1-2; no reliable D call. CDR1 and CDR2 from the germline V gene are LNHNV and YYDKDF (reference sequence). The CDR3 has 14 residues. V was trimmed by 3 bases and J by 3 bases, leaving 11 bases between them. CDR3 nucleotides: TGTGCCACCAGCAGGCCCCCAGAATACTATGGCTACACCTTC. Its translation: CATSRPPEYYGYTF.

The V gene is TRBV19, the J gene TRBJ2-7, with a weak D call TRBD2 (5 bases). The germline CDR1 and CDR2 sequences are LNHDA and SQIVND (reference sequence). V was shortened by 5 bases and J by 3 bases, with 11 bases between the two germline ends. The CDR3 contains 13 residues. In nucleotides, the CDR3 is TGTGCCAGTAGTGCAGACGGGGACTACGAGCAGTACTTC. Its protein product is CASSADGDYEQYF.

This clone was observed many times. This chain's CDR3 is CASSDSGTGGNEQFF. Here the CDR3 DNA reads TGTGCCAGCAGTGACTCCGGGACAGGGGGCAATGAGCAGTTCTTC. The chain uses TRBV6-4 and TRBJ2-1; 11 bases agree with TRBD1. CDR1 is MRHNA, CDR2 SNTAGT, per germline. The junction had 1 base not matched to a gene; V was cut back by 0 bases and J by 6 bases. The CDR3 covers 15 residues.

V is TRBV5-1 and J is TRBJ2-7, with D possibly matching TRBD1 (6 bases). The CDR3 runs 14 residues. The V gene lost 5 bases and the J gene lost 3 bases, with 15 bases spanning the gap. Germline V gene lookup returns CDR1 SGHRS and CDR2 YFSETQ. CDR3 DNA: TGCGCCAGCAGTACTACCGGGACAAGCTACGAGCAGTACTTC. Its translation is CASSTTGTSYEQYF.

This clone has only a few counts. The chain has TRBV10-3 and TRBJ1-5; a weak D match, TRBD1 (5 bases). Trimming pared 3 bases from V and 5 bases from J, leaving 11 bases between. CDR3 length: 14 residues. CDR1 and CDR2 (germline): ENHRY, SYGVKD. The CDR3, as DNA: TGTGCCATCAGTGACAGGGTGGAAGATCAGCCCCAGCATTTT. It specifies CAISDRVEDQPQHF.

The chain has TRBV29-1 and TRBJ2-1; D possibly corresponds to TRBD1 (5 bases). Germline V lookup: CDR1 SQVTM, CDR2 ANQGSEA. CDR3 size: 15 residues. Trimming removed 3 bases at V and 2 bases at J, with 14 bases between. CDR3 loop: CSVDNPLTAYNEQFF. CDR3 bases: TGCAGCGTTGATAACCCCTTGACAGCCTACAATGAGCAGTTCTTC.